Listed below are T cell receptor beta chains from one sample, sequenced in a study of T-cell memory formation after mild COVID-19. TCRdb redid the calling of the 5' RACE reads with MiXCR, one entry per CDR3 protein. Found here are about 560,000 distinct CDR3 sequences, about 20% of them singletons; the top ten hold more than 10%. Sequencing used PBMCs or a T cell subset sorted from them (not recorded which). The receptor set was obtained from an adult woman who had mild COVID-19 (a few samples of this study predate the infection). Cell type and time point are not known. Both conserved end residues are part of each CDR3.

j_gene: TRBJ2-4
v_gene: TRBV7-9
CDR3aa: CASSLTGHIQYF

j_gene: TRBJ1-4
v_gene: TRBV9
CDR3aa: CASSKGQGNEKLFF

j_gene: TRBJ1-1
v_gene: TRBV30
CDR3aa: CAWSPLTPNTEAFF

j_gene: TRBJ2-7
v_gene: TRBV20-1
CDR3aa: CSAAPGVGPNEQYF

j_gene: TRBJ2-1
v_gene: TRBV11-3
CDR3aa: CASSWTSGRVGNEQFF

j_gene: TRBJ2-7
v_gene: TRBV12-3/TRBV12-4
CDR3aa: CASSFRGGLDEQYF

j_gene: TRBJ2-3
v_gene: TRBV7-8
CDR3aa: CASSLEWTSGTQYF

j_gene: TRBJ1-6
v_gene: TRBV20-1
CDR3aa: CSARGWQPNSPLHF

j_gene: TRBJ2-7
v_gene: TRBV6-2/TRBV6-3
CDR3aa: CASREGPREQYF

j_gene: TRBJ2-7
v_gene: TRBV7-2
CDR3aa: CASSVPGQGAHEQYF

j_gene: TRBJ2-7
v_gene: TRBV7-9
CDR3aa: CASSLGQKGSSEQYF

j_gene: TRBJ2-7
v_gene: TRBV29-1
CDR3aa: CSVEAWDRDTSVYEQYF

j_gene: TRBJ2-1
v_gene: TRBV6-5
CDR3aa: CASSLAANEQFF

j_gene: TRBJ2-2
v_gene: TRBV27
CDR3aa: CASSPGTGGLTGELFF

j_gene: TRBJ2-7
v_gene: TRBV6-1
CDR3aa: CASSDLGLAGIRGQYF

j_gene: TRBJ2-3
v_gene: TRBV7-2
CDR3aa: CASSFQRIASGSPDTQYF

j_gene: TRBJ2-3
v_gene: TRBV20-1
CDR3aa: CSARRPRVSGSRGTDTQYF

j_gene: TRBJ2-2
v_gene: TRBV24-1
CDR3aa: CATSARQASNTGELFF

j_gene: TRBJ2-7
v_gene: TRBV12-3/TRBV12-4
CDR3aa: CASSMRGGSGQYF

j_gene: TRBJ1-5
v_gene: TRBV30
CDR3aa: CAWSMGQSNQPQHF

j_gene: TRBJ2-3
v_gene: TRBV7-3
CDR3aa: CASSPSMRDTQYF

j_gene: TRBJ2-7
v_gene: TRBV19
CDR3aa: CASSIQATPGVEQYF

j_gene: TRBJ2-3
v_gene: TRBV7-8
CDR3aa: CASSTWDSHTDTQYF

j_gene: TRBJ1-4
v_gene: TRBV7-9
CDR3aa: CASSPPGTEKLFF

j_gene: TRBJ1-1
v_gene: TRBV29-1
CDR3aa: CSVQPGRPEAFF

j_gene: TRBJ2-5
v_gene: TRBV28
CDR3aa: CASSGGGSAQETQYF

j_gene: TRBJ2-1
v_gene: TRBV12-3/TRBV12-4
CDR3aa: CASRKRDVGTSGSKNEQFF

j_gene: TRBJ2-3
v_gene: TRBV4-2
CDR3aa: CASSQASGDTDTQYF

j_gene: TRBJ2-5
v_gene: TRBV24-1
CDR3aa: CATSDGRGVEETQYF

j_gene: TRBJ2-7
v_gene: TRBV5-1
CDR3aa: CASSLGQVFYEQYF

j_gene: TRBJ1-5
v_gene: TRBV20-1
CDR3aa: CSAREGSANQPQHF

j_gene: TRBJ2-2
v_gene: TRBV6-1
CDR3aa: CASSEDQWAGELFF

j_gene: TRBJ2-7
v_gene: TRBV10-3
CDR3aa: CAISEEGRSHEQYF

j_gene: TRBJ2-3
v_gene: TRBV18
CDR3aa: CASSPGLAGSDTQYF

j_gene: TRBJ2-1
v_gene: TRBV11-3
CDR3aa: CASSNRVGSYNEQFF

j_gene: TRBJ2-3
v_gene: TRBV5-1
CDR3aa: CASSIDRGRADTQYF

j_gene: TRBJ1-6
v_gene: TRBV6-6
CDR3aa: CAASPLPPGDSPLHF

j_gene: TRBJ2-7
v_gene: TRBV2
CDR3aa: CASSEILGEQYF

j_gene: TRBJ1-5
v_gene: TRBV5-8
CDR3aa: CASSLQPQHF

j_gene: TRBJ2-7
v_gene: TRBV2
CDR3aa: CASSEADRTWGEQYF

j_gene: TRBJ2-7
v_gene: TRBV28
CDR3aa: CASTRTRTGTYEQYF